This T cell receptor (beta chain) is from a study of blood T cell repertoires in COVID-19. Across the whole study: COVID-19 samples, acute and convalescent, were from the United States, Italy and Spain. PBMCs, B-cell-depleted T cells, or T cells were the source of the cDNA or gDNA that made up the material.

In this sample, this clone turned up a few times. In the original processing: Nucleated cell number was recorded as an estimate derived from reference gene primer amplification. Data came from immunoSEQ multiplex PCR; TCRdb stores just in-frame clones and leaves some out. That table supplies the V and J calls and clone size; D and trimming were determined from the DNA. The sample gives 200,000 to 250,000 clones, around 81% of which show up once; 9.5% to 15% is in the top ten. This clonotype originated in a human donor in a cohort sampled during active COVID-19. Sequenced input: peripheral blood.

CDR3 nucleotides: TGTGCCATCAGTACTCCGGGACTAGCGGGGTACAATGAGCAGTTCTTC. It is translated as CAISTPGLAGYNEQFF. The chain links TRBV10-3 to TRBJ2-1; 13 nucleotides agree with TRBD2. Losses at the gene ends were 5 bases for V and 4 bases for J; bases not matched to a gene: 5. This CDR3 has 16 residues. Looked up from germline, CDR1 is ENHRY and CDR2 is SYGVKD.